This TCR beta chain was identified in a study of metastatic and nonmetastatic thyroid tumors. Study-level information: Repertoires were compared across blood and tumor or nodule tissue from malignant and benign thyroid patients.

Trimming cost V 6 bases and J 4 bases; bases outside gene matches: 6. The CDR3 spans 14 residues. Germline V gene sequence: CDR1 DFQATT, CDR2 SNEGSKA (reference sequence). Under the authors' procedure: A classifier for distant metastasis in papillary thyroid cancer was constructed using CDR3 differences observed across clinicopathological groups. TCRdb re-clonotyped the PCR reads via MiXCR. The authors' filters were not applied to this entry. The sample carries fewer than 40,000 clones, under 20% recorded once. Among the patients, none had received any treatment before thyroid surgery. The sequence derives from a female donor with papillary thyroid cancer or a benign thyroid nodule (not recorded which). Some clones in this sample may be carry-over from other donors' samples. The sequencing input was tumor tissue. The chain links TRBV20-1 to TRBJ2-7; 13 bases match TRBD2. The CDR3 DNA reads TGCAGTGCAAAGACTAGCGGGGGGCCGTACGAGCAGTACTTC. This gives the protein CSAKTSGGPYEQYF.